This T cell receptor (beta chain) appears in the sequencing data of a study of T-cell reconstitution after alpha-beta-depleted transplantation in children. A word on this clonotype: Its antigen is still unknown.

This CDR3 is built from 22 residues. CDR1 is LGHNA and CDR2 is YNFKEQ in the germline V gene. V lost 4 bases, J lost 4 bases, and 22 bases stayed unmatched. Study-wide results and caveats: When one year had passed after transplant, most T-cell counts and diversity came from newly produced T cells. Some patients showed high day-60 TCRbeta diversity, which derived from surviving recipient T cells and thymic progenitors.

TCRbeta library construction was performed incorporating unique molecular identifiers. From the PCR reads, TCRdb called clonotypes with MiXCR, one entry per CDR3 protein. Of 700,000 to 850,000 distinct CDR3 sequences detected, roughly 15% appear once; the ten largest clones hold roughly 4.8%. The specimen was PBMCs, mostly from graft donor cells, collected 360 days after TCRalphabeta/CD19-depleted stem cell transplant. The V gene is TRBV4-2, the J gene TRBJ2-3, with 14 bases that match TRBD2. The sequence derives from a male patient between 10 and 17 years old who had a stem cell transplant for acute lymphoblastic leukemia, so the T cells may come from the graft donor. CDR3 protein: CASSPHPQTSGRAEQVADTQYF. CDR3 sequence (DNA): TGTGCCAGCAGCCCCCACCCCCAGACTAGCGGGAGGGCCGAGCAGGTCGCAGATACGCAGTATTTT.